The 29 T cell receptor beta chains in this list originate from one sample, sequenced in a study of T-cell reconstitution after alpha-beta-depleted transplantation in children. Unique molecular identifiers were built into the TCRbeta library. TCRdb recomputed calls from the PCR reads with MiXCR, one row per CDR3 protein. The sample carries about 210,000 distinct CDR3 sequences, approximately 15% recorded once. The material was PBMCs, mostly from graft donor cells, obtained 360 days after TCRalphabeta/CD19-depleted stem cell transplant. The receptors shown here come from a male patient between 2 and 9 years old who had a stem cell transplant for acute lymphoblastic leukemia, so the T cells may come from the graft donor.

J is TRBJ2-2 and V is TRBV6-2 or TRBV6-3; no reliable D call. The CDR3 has 12 residues. Trimming pared 0 bases from V and 7 bases from J, leaving 3 bases between. In germline, CDR1 is MNHEY, CDR2 SVGEGT. The CDR3 reads CASSYSIGELFF. CDR3 nucleotides: TGTGCCAGCAGTTACTCGATCGGGGAGCTGTTTTTT.

This clonotype turned up a few times. The genes are TRBV29-1 and TRBJ2-3; no clear D gene. The CDR3 is made up of 13 amino acids. With 3 bases removed from V and 2 bases from J, the gap between germline ends came to 9 bases. The germline V gene encodes CDR1 SQVTM and CDR2 ANQGSEA. The CDR3 DNA reads as TGCAGCGTTGATCCGGAGTCCACAGATACGCAGTATTTT. It codes for CSVDPESTDTQYF.

This clonotype turned up a few times. V gene TRBV4-2 combines with J gene TRBJ1-1; tentative D call: TRBD1 (5 bases). With 5 bases removed from V and 0 bases from J, the gap between germline ends came to 16 bases. This CDR3 region has 16 residues. Germline V CDR1 and CDR2: LGHNA, YNFKEQ. The CDR3 nucleotides read TGTGCCAGCAGCGGTTCCCGGGACGGAATGAACACTGAAGCTTTCTTT. It is translated as CASSGSRDGMNTEAFF.

The chain uses TRBV3-1 and TRBJ2-2; 7 bases are shared with TRBD1. The CDR3 covers 16 residues. The ends lost 4 bases at V and 2 bases at J; junction bases unmatched: 7. CDR1 and CDR2 (germline): LGHDT, YNNKEL (reference sequence). Written as DNA, the CDR3 is TGTGCCAGCAGCCTCAGGACAGGATTAAACACCGGGGAGCTGTTTTTT. It codes for CASSLRTGLNTGELFF. Full variable domain (outside the CDR3, taken from reference TRBV3-1 and TRBJ2-2): DTAVSQTPKYLVTQMGNDKSIKCEQNLGHDTMYWYKQDSKKFLKIMFSYNNKELIINETVPNRFSPKSPDKAHLNLHINSLELGDSAVYFCASSLRTGLNTGELFFGEGSRLTVL.

There are a few counts of this clonotype. The V and J genes are TRBV5-1 and TRBJ2-3; 10 nucleotides line up with TRBD2. The J segment lost 2 bases and the V segment lost 4 bases, leaving 7 bases of the junction unmatched. The CDR3 loop spans 16 amino acids. Looked up from germline, CDR1 is SGHRS and CDR2 is YFSETQ. DNA for the CDR3: TGCGCCAGCAGCACCCGGACTAGCGGTAACACAGATACGCAGTATTTT. It is translated as CASSTRTSGNTDTQYF.

This clonotype was recorded a few times. The chain carries TRBV9 and TRBJ1-2, with a tentative D call TRBD1 (5 bases). Germline V gene sequence: CDR1 SGDLS, CDR2 YYNGEE. The germline V and J ends were trimmed by 5 bases and 8 bases, with 19 bases remaining between them. The CDR3 loop spans 14 amino acids. CDR3 protein: CASSAGTAVGGYTF. The DNA of the CDR3 is TGTGCCAGCAGTGCCGGGACTGCGGTAGGGGGCTACACCTTC.

A few counts support this clonotype. The V gene is TRBV20-1, the J gene TRBJ2-1; tentatively, D is TRBD2 (6 bases). CDR1 is DFQATT, CDR2 SNEGSKA, per germline (reference sequence). The CDR3 is 16 residues long. The germline V and J ends were trimmed by 1 base and 1 base, with 14 bases remaining between them. CDR3 coding DNA: TGCAGTGCTAGAGGAGGGGCGGGGCCATCCTACAATGAGCAGTTCTTC. Translating gives CSARGGAGPSYNEQFF.

V usage is TRBV7-9 and J usage is TRBJ2-7; D is unclear. The CDR3 has 12 amino acids. V gave up 5 bases and J gave up 2 bases, with 7 bases separating them. Germline loops: CDR1 SEHNR, CDR2 FQNEAQ (reference sequence). DNA for the CDR3: TGTGCCAGCAGCACAACTACCTACGAGCAGTACTTC. Encoded protein: CASSTTTYEQYF. Based on the CDR3 plus reference TRBV7-9 and TRBJ2-7, the full variable domain is DTGVSQNPRHKITKRGQNVTFRCDPISEHNRLYWYRQTLGQGPEFLTYFQNEAQLEKSRLLSDRFSAERPKGSFSTLEIQRTEQGDSAMYLCASSTTTYEQYFGPGTRLTVT.

This clonotype was counted many times. This chain connects TRBV3-1 to TRBJ2-3, with D perhaps TRBD2 (5 bases). Trimming pared 0 bases from V and 4 bases from J, leaving 14 bases between. Germline V lookup: CDR1 LGHDT, CDR2 YNNKEL (reference sequence). The CDR3 extends over 16 amino acids. This CDR3 is CASSQDRGTAPDTQYF. The CDR3 nucleotides are TGTGCCAGCAGCCAAGATCGGGGAACGGCGCCAGATACGCAGTATTTT.

This clonotype appeared many times. The chain is built from TRBV28 and TRBJ1-1; D remains ambiguous. Germline CDR1 MDHEN, CDR2 SYDVKM. V lost 7 bases to trimming and J lost 8 bases, with 11 bases between them. CDR3 length: 11 residues. CDR3 bases: TGTGCCAGCATCTTACACGGAGAAGCTTTCTTT. This gives the protein CASILHGEAFF.

There are a few counts of this clonotype. The V gene is TRBV21-1, the J gene TRBJ2-6; TRBD1 is the table's D call, not checked against the DNA. TRBV21-1 is tagged as a pseudogene. The CDR3 consists of 17 residues. CDR3 sequence (DNA): TGTGCCAGCTCCCCGGCTCCACAACACTCTGGGGCCAACGTCCTGACTTTC. It encodes CASSPAPQHSGANVLTF.

This clonotype has only a few counts. This chain joins TRBV6-5 and TRBJ1-2, with TRBD1 matching over 9 bases. Germline lookup yields CDR1 MNHEY and CDR2 SVGAGI. The CDR3 loop spans 16 amino acids. V was pared by 4 bases and J by 1 base, with 7 bases of the junction left unmatched. The CDR3 spells CASSWAGTGSNYGYTF. In DNA form, the CDR3 reads TGTGCCAGCAGTTGGGCCGGGACAGGGAGTAACTATGGCTACACCTTC.

A few counts support this clonotype. The J gene is TRBJ2-1, the V gene TRBV28, with 11 bases that match TRBD1. Germline V CDR1 and CDR2: MDHEN, SYDVKM. V dropped 2 bases and J dropped 8; count of bases not matched to a gene: 5. The CDR3 has 15 residues. In nucleotides, the CDR3 is TGTGCCAGCAGTTTAGGGGGACAGGGGGGGGATGAGCAGTTCTTC. This gives the protein CASSLGGQGGDEQFF.

This clonotype was picked up many times. The chain is built from TRBV5-8 and TRBJ1-1, with unresolved D. CDR3 length equals 11 residues. Germline lookup yields CDR1 SGHTS and CDR2 YDEGEE. The ends were cut back, 9 bases at V and 6 bases at J, with 12 bases in the middle. CDR3 residues: CATRGRSEAFF. The DNA of the CDR3 is TGTGCCACCAGAGGGCGGTCTGAAGCTTTCTTT.

This clonotype was recorded a few times. The chain carries TRBV4-2 and TRBJ2-1; 11 nucleotides agree with TRBD2. Germline CDR1 and CDR2: LGHNA and YNFKEQ. Trimming at V came to 2 bases and at J to 4 bases, leaving 4 bases not matched to a gene. This CDR3 contains 16 residues. The CDR3 sequence is CASSQPTSGVYNEQFF. The DNA for the CDR3 is TGTGCCAGCAGCCAACCGACTAGCGGGGTTTACAATGAGCAGTTCTTC.

This clonotype was counted at least ten times. The gene calls are TRBV20-1 and TRBJ2-5; 8 bases line up with TRBD1. CDR1 is DFQATT, CDR2 SNEGSKA, per germline (reference sequence). V lost 3 bases, J lost 5 bases, and 5 bases stayed unmatched. This CDR3 region has 13 residues. This CDR3 is CSASWTGSETQYF. The CDR3 DNA reads as TGCAGTGCTAGTTGGACAGGGAGTGAGACCCAGTACTTC.

The V and J genes are TRBV30 and TRBJ1-5, with D hard to call. Germline-derived CDR1 and CDR2 are GTSNPN and SVGIG (reference sequence). The CDR3 contains 14 residues. V lost 3 bases and J lost 0, with 9 bases in between. The CDR3 DNA reads TGTGCCTGGAGCCCATCGGGTAGCAATCAGCCCCAGCATTTT. Amino acid sequence: CAWSPSGSNQPQHF.

The genes are TRBV7-9 and TRBJ1-4; TRBD1 matches 9 bases. V was clipped by 1 base and J by 8 bases; unmatched bases: 5. Germline CDR1 is SEHNR and CDR2 is FQNEAQ (reference sequence). The CDR3 length is 15 residues. In DNA form, the CDR3 reads TGTGCCAGCAGCTTAGGATCCGGACAGGGGGAAAAACTGTTTTTT. Encoded protein: CASSLGSGQGEKLFF.

The sample holds a few counts of this clonotype. The CDR3 is CAISESTSWATGELFF. In nucleotides, the CDR3 is TGTGCCATCAGTGAGTCGACGTCATGGGCCACCGGGGAGCTGTTTTTT. The chain employs TRBV10-3 and TRBJ2-2; D gene unclear. The CDR3 runs 16 residues. Per germline, CDR1 ENHRY and CDR2 SYGVKD. The V end was cut by 0 bases, the J end by 4 bases, with 12 bases between.

The table lists this clonotype with a few counts. The chain carries TRBV7-9 and TRBJ2-5; 7 nucleotides line up with TRBD1. This CDR3 spans 15 amino acids. Per germline, CDR1 SEHNR and CDR2 FQNEAQ (reference sequence). V trimming: 5 bases; J trimming: 1 base; junction bases outside the gene matches: 7. CDR3 loop: CASSLTGTVQETQYF. The CDR3 bases are TGTGCCAGCAGCCTGACCGGGACAGTCCAAGAGACCCAGTACTTC.

The chain has TRBV6-1 and TRBJ1-1; D may be TRBD1 (5 bases). The CDR3 contains 13 residues. The V end was cut by 8 bases, the J end by 5 bases, with 15 bases between. Germline V CDR1 and CDR2: MNHNS, SASEGT. The CDR3 loop reads CASLKDPGTEAFF. For the CDR3, the DNA is TGTGCCAGCCTAAAGGACCCAGGGACTGAAGCTTTCTTT.

The V and J genes are TRBV2 and TRBJ1-5; D may be TRBD1 (5 bases). Trimming took 7 bases from V and 4 from J, leaving 11 bases between them. The CDR3 is made up of 13 amino acids. Germline V CDR1 and CDR2: SNHLY, FYNNEI. CDR3 protein: CASIGDTNQPQHF. The CDR3 DNA sequence: TGTGCCAGCATAGGGGATACTAATCAGCCCCAGCATTTT.

This clonotype turned up a few times. The rearrangement links TRBV6-2 or TRBV6-3 to TRBJ2-7; no firm D call. V gave up 2 bases and J gave up 1 base, with 9 bases separating them. CDR1 MNHEY and CDR2 SVGEGT come from the germline V gene. The CDR3 totals 14 residues. The CDR3: CASSYAGRSYEQYF. The CDR3 DNA is TGTGCCAGCAGTTACGCTGGAAGATCCTACGAGCAGTACTTC.

This clonotype was counted between two and nine times. The J gene is TRBJ1-3, the V gene TRBV12-3 or TRBV12-4; D is perhaps TRBD1 (6 bases). This CDR3 spans 12 amino acids. Trimming stripped 5 bases from V and 8 bases from J, with 10 bases between. The CDR3 bases are TGTGCCAGCAGTCCACAGGGTCACACCATATATTTT. It translates to CASSPQGHTIYF.

The sample holds many counts of this clonotype. This rearrangement joins TRBV12-3 or TRBV12-4 to TRBJ2-6; perhaps TRBD2 as D (6 bases). CDR3 length: 15 amino acids. Deletions cut 3 bases from V and 1 base from J, with 7 bases between. The CDR3 coding sequence is TGTGCCAGCAGTTTTGGGGGGTCTGGGGCCAACGTCCTGACTTTC. Its protein is CASSFGGSGANVLTF.

The chain employs TRBV7-2 and TRBJ1-4, with 7 positions matching TRBD1. The trim removed 6 bases at V and 6 bases at J, leaving 7 bases unmatched. Germline values: CDR1 SGHTA, CDR2 FQGNSA. This CDR3 has 14 amino acids. The CDR3 loop reads CASRNGQADEKLFF. The CDR3 region has the DNA TGTGCCAGCAGGAACGGACAGGCAGATGAAAAACTGTTTTTT.

The V and J genes are TRBV7-2 and TRBJ1-4; a possible D gene is TRBD1 (6 bases). From germline, CDR1 is SGHTA and CDR2 FQGNSA. Trimming removed 5 bases at V and 7 bases at J, with 20 bases between. The length of the CDR3 is 16 residues. The CDR3 loop is CASSLLGTNICEKLFF. CDR3 DNA sequence: TGTGCCAGCAGCCTACTCGGGACAAATATCTGTGAAAAACTGTTTTTT.

Many counts were recorded for this clonotype. CDR3 in amino acids: CASSYGWFSGANVLTF. For the CDR3, the DNA is TGTGCCAGCAGCTATGGGTGGTTCTCTGGGGCCAACGTCCTGACTTTC. This chain joins TRBV5-6 and TRBJ2-6, with D unclear. The CDR3 has 16 residues. Germline V lookup: CDR1 SGHDT, CDR2 YYEEEE. V was clipped by 3 bases and J by 0 bases, with 10 bases between them.

This sequence joins TRBV6-7 and TRBJ2-5; no definite D call. TRBV6-7 is annotated as an ORF whose role is uncertain. V lost 0 bases, J lost 4 bases, and 24 bases lay in between. The CDR3 spans 19 residues. In DNA form, the CDR3 reads TGTGCCAGCAGTTACTCCAGCTGCCGTCAAGCCCCCAGAGGAGAGACCCAGTACTTC. Translating gives CASSYSSCRQAPRGETQYF.